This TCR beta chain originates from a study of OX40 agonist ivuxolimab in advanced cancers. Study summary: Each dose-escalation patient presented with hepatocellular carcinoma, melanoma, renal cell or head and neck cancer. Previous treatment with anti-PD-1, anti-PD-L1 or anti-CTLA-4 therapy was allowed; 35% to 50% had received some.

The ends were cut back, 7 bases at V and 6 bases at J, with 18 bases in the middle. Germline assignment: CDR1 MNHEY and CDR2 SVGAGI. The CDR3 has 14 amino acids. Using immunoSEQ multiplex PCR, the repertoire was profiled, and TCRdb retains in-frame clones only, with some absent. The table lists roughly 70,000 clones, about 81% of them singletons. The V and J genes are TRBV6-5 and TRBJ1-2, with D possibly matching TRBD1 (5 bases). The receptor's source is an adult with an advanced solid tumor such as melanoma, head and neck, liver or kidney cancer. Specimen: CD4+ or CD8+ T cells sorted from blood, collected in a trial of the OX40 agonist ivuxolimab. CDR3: CASTQGPPGNGYTF. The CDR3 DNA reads TGTGCCAGCACCCAAGGGCCCCCAGGGAATGGCTACACCTTC.